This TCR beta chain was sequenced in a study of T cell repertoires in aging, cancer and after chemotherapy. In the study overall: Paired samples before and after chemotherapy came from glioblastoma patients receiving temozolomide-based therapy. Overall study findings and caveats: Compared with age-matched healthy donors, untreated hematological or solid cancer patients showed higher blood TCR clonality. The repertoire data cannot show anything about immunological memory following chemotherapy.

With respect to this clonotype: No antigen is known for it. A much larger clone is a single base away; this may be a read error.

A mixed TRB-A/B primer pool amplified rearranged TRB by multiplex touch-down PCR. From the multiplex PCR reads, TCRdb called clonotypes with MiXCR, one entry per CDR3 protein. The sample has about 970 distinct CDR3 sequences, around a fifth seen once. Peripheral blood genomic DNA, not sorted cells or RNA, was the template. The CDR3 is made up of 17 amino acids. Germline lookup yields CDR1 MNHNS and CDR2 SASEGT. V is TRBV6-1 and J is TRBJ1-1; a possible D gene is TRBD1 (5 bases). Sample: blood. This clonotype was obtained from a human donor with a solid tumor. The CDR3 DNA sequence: TGTGCCAACAGTGTATGGGGCAGGACTAACCCTAACACTGAAGCTTTCTTT. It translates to CANSVWGRTNPNTEAFF.